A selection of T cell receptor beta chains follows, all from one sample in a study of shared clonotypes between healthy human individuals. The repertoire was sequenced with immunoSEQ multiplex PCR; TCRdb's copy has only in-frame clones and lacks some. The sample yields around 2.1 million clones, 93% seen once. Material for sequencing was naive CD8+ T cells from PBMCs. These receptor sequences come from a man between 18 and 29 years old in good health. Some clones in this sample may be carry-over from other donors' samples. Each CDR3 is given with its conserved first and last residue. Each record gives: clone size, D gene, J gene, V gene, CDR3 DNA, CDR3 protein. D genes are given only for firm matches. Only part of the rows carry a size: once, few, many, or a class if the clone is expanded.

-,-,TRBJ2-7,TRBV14,TGTGCCAGCAGCCAGGCGGGGCAGGGGGAGACCTACGAGCAGTACTTC,CASSQAGQGETYEQYF
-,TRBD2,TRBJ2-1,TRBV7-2,TGTGCCAGCAGCTCCCTCCCCCGCGGGAGAAGGAATGAGCAGTTCTTC,CASSSLPRGRRNEQFF
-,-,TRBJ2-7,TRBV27,TGTGCCAGCAGTTTAGCAGGGGGGGCTGACGAGCAGTACTTC,CASSLAGGADEQYF
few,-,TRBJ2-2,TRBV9,TGTGCCAGCGGAAATGAGGGGAGGGAGCTGTTTTTT,CASGNEGRELFF
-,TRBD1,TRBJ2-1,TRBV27,TGTGCCAGCAGTTTCCAGGGGGTCGACAATGAGCAGTTCTTC,CASSFQGVDNEQFF
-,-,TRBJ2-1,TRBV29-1,TGCAGCGTGACCCTAGGGTTTAGGATCGATGAGCAGTTCTTC,CSVTLGFRIDEQFF
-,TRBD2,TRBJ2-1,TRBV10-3,TGTGCCGCACTAGCGGGAGATGACTACAATGAGCAGTTCTTC,CAALAGDDYNEQFF
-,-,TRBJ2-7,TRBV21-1,TGTGCCAGAAGGGGACACCGCTACGAGCAGTACTTC,CARRGHRYEQYF
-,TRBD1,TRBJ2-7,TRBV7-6,TGTGCCAGCAGTTTAGGGACAGGGGGCGAGCAGTACTTC,CASSLGTGGEQYF
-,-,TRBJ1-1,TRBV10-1,TGCGCCAGCAGTGGCAGGGGTCCGGAAGCTTTCTTT,CASSGRGPEAFF
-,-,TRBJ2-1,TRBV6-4,TGTGCCAGCAGTGCCTTCGGGCTAGCCTACAATGAGCAGTTCTTC,CASSAFGLAYNEQFF
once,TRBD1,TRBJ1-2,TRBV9,TGTGCCAGCAGCTTAAGCCGGGACAGCAACTATGGCTACACCTTC,CASSLSRDSNYGYTF
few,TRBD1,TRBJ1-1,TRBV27,TGTGCCAGCAGATGGACAGGGGAGGGTGAAGCTTTCTTT,CASRWTGEGEAFF
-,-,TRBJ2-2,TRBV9,TGTGCCAGCAGCGTAGGAATCGGGGAGCTGTTTTTT,CASSVGIGELFF
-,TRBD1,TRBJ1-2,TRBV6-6,TGTGCCAGCAGTCCCCCTAGGGACAGGGAGTATGGCTACACCTTC,CASSPPRDREYGYTF
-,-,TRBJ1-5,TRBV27,TGTGCCAGCAGTTCTCAGGGTCACAATCAGCCCCAGCATTTT,CASSSQGHNQPQHF
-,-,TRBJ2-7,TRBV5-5,TGTGCCAGCAGCTTAGGCCCGCCGGGTAAATCCTACGAGCAGTACTTC,CASSLGPPGKSYEQYF
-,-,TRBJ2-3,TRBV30,TGTGCCTGGACGGGGCTTCGACAGGCGTATTTT,CAWTGLRQAYF
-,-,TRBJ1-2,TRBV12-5,TGTGCTAGTGGGCTGGGAATGCTCAATGGCTACACCTTC,CASGLGMLNGYTF
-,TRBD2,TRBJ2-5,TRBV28,TGTGCCAGCAGTTACTTCCAGCGGGGCCCCATAGGGACCCAGTACTTC,CASSYFQRGPIGTQYF
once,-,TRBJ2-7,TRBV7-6,TGTGCCAGCAGCGGGGGGGCGGGGGACTACGAGCAGTACTTC,CASSGGAGDYEQYF
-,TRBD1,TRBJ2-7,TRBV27,TGTGCCAGCGGGACAGGGGGGTCCGAGCAGTACTTC,CASGTGGSEQYF
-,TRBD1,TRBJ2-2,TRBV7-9,TGTGCCAGCAGCTTAGCCAAGGGACAGGGAAGACCCGGGGAGCTGTTTTTT,CASSLAKGQGRPGELFF
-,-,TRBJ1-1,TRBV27,TGTGCCAGCAGTTTATCGCACAGGAACACTGAAGCTTTCTTT,CASSLSHRNTEAFF
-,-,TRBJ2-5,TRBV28,TGTGCCAGCAGCCGAACAGGGAATCAAGAGACCCAGTACTTC,CASSRTGNQETQYF
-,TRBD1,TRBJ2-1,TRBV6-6,TGTGCCAGCAGCTTCCTAAGACAGGGGTCGGATGAGCAGTTCTTC,CASSFLRQGSDEQFF
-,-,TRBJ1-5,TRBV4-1,TGCGCCAGCAGCCAAGACTCCATTTTCTTAGGACGGGGCCAGCCCCAGCATTTT,CASSQDSIFLGRGQPQHF
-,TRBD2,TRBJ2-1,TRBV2,TGTGCCACCGACCGGCAGCGGGACGACAATGAGCAGTTCTTC,CATDRQRDDNEQFF
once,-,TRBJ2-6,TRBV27,TGTGCCAGCAGAACCACCACAGAGGACAGTACCTCTGGGGCCAACGTCCTGACTTTC,CASRTTTEDSTSGANVLTF
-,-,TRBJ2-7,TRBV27,TGTGCCAGCAGTTTATTAGGCCCCTACGAGCAGTACTTC,CASSLLGPYEQYF
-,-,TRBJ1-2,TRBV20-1,TGCAGTTCCGAGGGGGGAAGCTACACCTTC,CSSEGGSYTF
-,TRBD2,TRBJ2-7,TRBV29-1,TGCAGCGGGTGGGGACTAGCGGGAGGCGGGTACGAGCAGTACTTC,CSGWGLAGGGYEQYF
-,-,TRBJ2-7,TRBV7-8,TGTGCCAGCAGCTTAAAGTTCGGATACGAGCAGTACTTC,CASSLKFGYEQYF
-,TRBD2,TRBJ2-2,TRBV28,TGTGCCAGCAGCCCTCTCAGCGGGAGGAGAATCGGGGAGCTGTTTTTT,CASSPLSGRRIGELFF
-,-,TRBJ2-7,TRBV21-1,TGTGCCAGCCCCGGGGGATGGGGGGTTTACTACGAGCAGTACTTC,CASPGGWGVYYEQYF
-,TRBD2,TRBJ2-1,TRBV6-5,TGTGCCAGCAGTCCTAGCGGGAGACACAATGAGCAGTTCTTC,CASSPSGRHNEQFF
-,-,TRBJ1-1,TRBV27,TGTGCCAGCAGTCCTTCCTCCGGGACGCGCTTGTATGAAGCTTTCTTT,CASSPSSGTRLYEAFF
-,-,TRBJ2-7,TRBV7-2,TGTGCCAGCAGCTTCCCGGGACTCGCACGCGAGCAGTACTTC,CASSFPGLAREQYF
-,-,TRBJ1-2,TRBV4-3,TGCGCCAGCAGCCAAGGCACCATAGCTAACTATGGCTACACCTTC,CASSQGTIANYGYTF
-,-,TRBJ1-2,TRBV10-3,TGTGCCATCAGTGAGTCGACCGGGGTTGGACTACGAAACTATGGCTACACCTTC,CAISESTGVGLRNYGYTF
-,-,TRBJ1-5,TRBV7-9,TGTGCCAGCCGGGCGGGGGATCAGCCCCAGCATTTT,CASRAGDQPQHF
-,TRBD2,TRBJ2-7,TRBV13,TGTGCCAGCAGCCTAGACGGGACTAGCTCCTACGAGCAGTACTTC,CASSLDGTSSYEQYF
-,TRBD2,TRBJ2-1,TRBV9,TGTGCCAGCAGCCAAACGACTAGCGGGAGGGGCTCCTACAATGAGCAGTTCTTC,CASSQTTSGRGSYNEQFF
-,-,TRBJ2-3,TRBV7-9,TGTGCCAGCAGCCTGTCAAGCCCTAGCACAGATACGCAGTATTTT,CASSLSSPSTDTQYF
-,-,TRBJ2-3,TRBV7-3,TGTGCCAGCAGCGACGAGTGGACAGATACGCAGTATTTT,CASSDEWTDTQYF
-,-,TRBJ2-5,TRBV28,TGTGCCAGCAGTCGTAATGGACGGGGGCGAGAGACCCAGTACTTC,CASSRNGRGRETQYF
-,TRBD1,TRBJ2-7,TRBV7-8,TGTGCCAGCAGCTTAGATAACAGGGGTGGCAACTTC,CASSLDNRGGNF
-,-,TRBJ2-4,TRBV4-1,TGCGCCAGCAGCCAAGACCTTTCGGCGTTCATTCAGTACTTC,CASSQDLSAFIQYF
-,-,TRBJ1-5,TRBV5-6,TGTGCCAGCAGCCTTGGAGTAAATAGCAATCAGCCCCAGCATTTT,CASSLGVNSNQPQHF
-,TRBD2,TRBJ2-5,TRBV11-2,TGTGCCAGCAGCCCGACGGGACTATTGAGGGAGACCCAGTACTTC,CASSPTGLLRETQYF
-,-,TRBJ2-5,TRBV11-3,TGTGCCAGCAGCCCTGGTGGGCGCCAAGAGACCCAGTACTTC,CASSPGGRQETQYF
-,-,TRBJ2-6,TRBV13,TGTGCCAGCAGCTCTCCCCTGGGAGGGGGGAGCTCTGGGGCCAACGTCCTGACTTTC,CASSSPLGGGSSGANVLTF
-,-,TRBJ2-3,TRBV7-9,TGTGCCAGCTTTCCGTGGGTTGGAGCTGGGGATACGCAGTATTTT,CASFPWVGAGDTQYF
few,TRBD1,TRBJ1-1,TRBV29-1,TGCAGCGTCACACAGGGGCGGACTGAAGCTTTCTTT,CSVTQGRTEAFF
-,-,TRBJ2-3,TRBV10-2,TGCGCCAGCAGGGAAGGCATCGGGGTCACAGATACGCAGTATTTT,CASREGIGVTDTQYF
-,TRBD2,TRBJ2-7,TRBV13,TGTGCCAGCAGCTTAGTCGTAGCGGGGGCCTACGAGCAGTACTTC,CASSLVVAGAYEQYF
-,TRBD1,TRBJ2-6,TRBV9,TGTGCCAGCAGCGCGGGGACAGGGATATCATCGGGGGCCAACGTCCTGACTTTC,CASSAGTGISSGANVLTF
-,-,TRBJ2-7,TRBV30,TGTGCCTGGTTGGGGGAATCCTACGAGCAGTACTTC,CAWLGESYEQYF
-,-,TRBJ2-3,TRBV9,TGTGCCAGCAGCGTAGGCGGAAGTATCCTGGCAGATACGCAGTATTTT,CASSVGGSILADTQYF
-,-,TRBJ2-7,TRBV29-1,TGCAGCGTTGACGTCGGGAGCACCTACGAGCAGTACTTC,CSVDVGSTYEQYF